This T cell receptor (beta chain) appears in the sequencing data of a study of naive and memory T cell subsets. Cells stained for CD3, CD4, CD8, CD45RA and CD27 were sorted into four subsets. An equimolar mix of two oligonucleotides served as the beta constant-region primer for TRBC1 and TRBC2. The cDNA 3' end received a ligated single-stranded oligonucleotide carrying the SP2 primer and a 12-nucleotide UMI. One entry per CDR3 protein results from TCRdb running MiXCR on the UMI-ligation and nested PCR reads. The table includes 140,000 to 150,000 distinct CDR3 sequences, 15% to 20% detected once. Sequencing used naive CD4+ T cells from blood. This sequence was found in a human donor in good health.

The CDR3 region has the DNA TGCGCCAGCAGCCAAAACCTAATACCGGGACAGGTTCGCGGGAGGGGGACCGGGGAGCTGTTTTTT. It is translated as CASSQNLIPGQVRGRGTGELFF. The V gene is TRBV4-1, the J gene TRBJ2-2; D is perhaps TRBD2 (9 bases). The CDR3 extends over 22 amino acids. Germline CDR1 reads MGHRA; CDR2 reads YSYEKL. V dropped 2 bases and J dropped 5 bases, with 33 bases sitting between them.